Listed below are T cell receptor beta chains from one sample, sequenced in a study of beta chain features in type 1 diabetes. The repertoire was sequenced with immunoSEQ multiplex PCR; TCRdb's copy has only in-frame clones and lacks some. This table has roughly 250,000 clones, over 65% appearing once. The sample was naive CD4+ T cells from blood. These receptors were obtained from a man aged 30 to 45 in good health. Each CDR3 is given with its conserved first and last residue. D genes are given only for firm matches. Some rows mark clone size as missing; the rest say once, few, many or name a class of expanded clone.

V gene: TRBV5-6; clone size: .; J gene: TRBJ1-1; D gene: .; CDR3 protein: CASSLLQMNTEAFF; CDR3 DNA: TGTGCCAGCAGCTTGCTACAGATGAACACTGAAGCTTTCTTT
V gene: TRBV30; clone size: .; J gene: TRBJ2-5; D gene: .; CDR3 protein: CAWSVQQGGETQYF; CDR3 DNA: TGTGCCTGGAGTGTACAACAGGGTGGAGAGACCCAGTACTTC
V gene: TRBV30; clone size: .; J gene: TRBJ2-7; D gene: .; CDR3 protein: CAWRADYEQYF; CDR3 DNA: TGTGCCTGGAGGGCCGACTACGAGCAGTACTTC
V gene: TRBV11-2; clone size: .; J gene: TRBJ2-7; D gene: .; CDR3 protein: CASSLAARVEQYF; CDR3 DNA: TGTGCCAGCAGCTTAGCGGCTAGGGTCGAGCAGTACTTC
V gene: TRBV30; clone size: .; J gene: TRBJ1-2; D gene: .; CDR3 protein: CAWRGTGKYGYTF; CDR3 DNA: TGTGCCTGGAGGGGGACCGGCAAGTATGGCTACACCTTC
V gene: TRBV28; clone size: .; J gene: TRBJ2-7; D gene: TRBD1; CDR3 protein: CASSLGTAPYEQYF; CDR3 DNA: TGTGCCAGCAGCCTTGGGACAGCCCCCTACGAGCAGTACTTC
V gene: TRBV6-5; clone size: .; J gene: TRBJ2-5; D gene: .; CDR3 protein: CASSSELRTQYF; CDR3 DNA: TGTGCCAGCAGTTCGGAACTGAGGACCCAGTACTTC
V gene: TRBV29-1; clone size: few; J gene: TRBJ2-1; D gene: .; CDR3 protein: CSVEGQYSYNEQFF; CDR3 DNA: TGCAGCGTTGAAGGGCAGTACTCCTACAATGAGCAGTTCTTC
V gene: TRBV5-1; clone size: .; J gene: TRBJ2-1; D gene: .; CDR3 protein: CASSSTGNEQFF; CDR3 DNA: TGCGCCAGCAGCTCTACAGGCAATGAGCAGTTCTTC
V gene: TRBV9; clone size: .; J gene: TRBJ1-3; D gene: .; CDR3 protein: CASSVEGTPGSSFSGNTIYF; CDR3 DNA: TGTGCCAGCAGCGTAGAAGGGACGCCAGGATCAAGCTTCTCTGGAAACACCATATATTTT
V gene: TRBV6-5; clone size: .; J gene: TRBJ1-6; D gene: .; CDR3 protein: CASSSRNEGSPLHF; CDR3 DNA: TGTGCCAGCAGCAGCAGGAACGAGGGTTCACCCCTCCACTTT
V gene: TRBV9; clone size: .; J gene: TRBJ2-5; D gene: TRBD1; CDR3 protein: CASSTRQGAGETQYF; CDR3 DNA: TGTGCCAGCAGCACTCGACAGGGGGCCGGAGAGACCCAGTACTTC
V gene: TRBV18; clone size: .; J gene: TRBJ2-2; D gene: .; CDR3 protein: CASSPLAVTSNTGELFF; CDR3 DNA: TGTGCCAGCTCACCACTGGCGGTCACATCCAACACCGGGGAGCTGTTTTTT
V gene: TRBV30; clone size: .; J gene: TRBJ2-4; D gene: .; CDR3 protein: CAWSGPPESKNIQYF; CDR3 DNA: TGTGCCTGGAGCGGACCTCCGGAGTCCAAAAACATTCAGTACTTC
V gene: TRBV15; clone size: .; J gene: TRBJ2-7; D gene: .; CDR3 protein: CATSRDVSYEQYF; CDR3 DNA: TGTGCCACCAGCAGAGATGTTTCCTACGAGCAGTACTTC
V gene: TRBV5-6; clone size: .; J gene: TRBJ2-4; D gene: TRBD1; CDR3 protein: CASRTGQDVPNIQYF; CDR3 DNA: TGTGCCAGCAGGACCGGACAGGACGTCCCAAACATTCAGTACTTC
V gene: TRBV29-1; clone size: few; J gene: TRBJ2-1; D gene: TRBD2; CDR3 protein: CSVRTSENNEQFF; CDR3 DNA: TGCAGCGTTCGGACTAGTGAAAACAATGAGCAGTTCTTC
V gene: TRBV4-3; clone size: .; J gene: TRBJ2-5; D gene: .; CDR3 protein: CASSSQMGETQYF; CDR3 DNA: TGCGCCAGCAGCTCCCAAATGGGGGAGACCCAGTACTTC
V gene: TRBV7-9; clone size: .; J gene: TRBJ2-1; D gene: .; CDR3 protein: CASSLGSGGTKGEQFF; CDR3 DNA: TGTGCCAGCAGCTTAGGATCTGGAGGAACAAAGGGTGAGCAGTTCTTC
V gene: TRBV29-1; clone size: .; J gene: TRBJ2-5; D gene: .; CDR3 protein: CSVRHYQETQYF; CDR3 DNA: TGCAGCGTGAGGCACTACCAAGAGACCCAGTACTTC
V gene: TRBV15; clone size: .; J gene: TRBJ2-3; D gene: .; CDR3 protein: CATSRVAPGTDTQYF; CDR3 DNA: TGTGCCACCAGCAGAGTGGCTCCAGGCACAGATACGCAGTATTTT
V gene: TRBV11-2; clone size: .; J gene: TRBJ2-3; D gene: .; CDR3 protein: CASSPSGGTDTQYF; CDR3 DNA: TGTGCCAGCAGCCCGAGCGGAGGTACAGATACGCAGTATTTT
V gene: TRBV29-1; clone size: .; J gene: TRBJ2-1; D gene: .; CDR3 protein: CSVEKGSYNEQFF; CDR3 DNA: TGCAGCGTTGAGAAGGGCTCCTACAATGAGCAGTTCTTC
V gene: TRBV7-2; clone size: .; J gene: TRBJ1-2; D gene: TRBD1; CDR3 protein: CASSTGQGTGSYGYTF; CDR3 DNA: TGTGCCAGCAGCACGGGACAGGGTACGGGTAGCTATGGCTACACCTTC
V gene: TRBV10-3; clone size: .; J gene: TRBJ2-3; D gene: .; CDR3 protein: CAISEGVKTDTQYF; CDR3 DNA: TGTGCCATCAGTGAGGGGGTAAAAACAGATACGCAGTATTTT
V gene: TRBV9; clone size: .; J gene: TRBJ1-1; D gene: TRBD1; CDR3 protein: CASSATGTGKTEAFF; CDR3 DNA: TGTGCCAGCAGCGCCACCGGGACAGGGAAGACTGAAGCTTTCTTT
V gene: TRBV28; clone size: few; J gene: TRBJ2-5; D gene: .; CDR3 protein: CASRRTERETQYF; CDR3 DNA: TGTGCCAGCAGGCGTACAGAAAGAGAGACCCAGTACTTC